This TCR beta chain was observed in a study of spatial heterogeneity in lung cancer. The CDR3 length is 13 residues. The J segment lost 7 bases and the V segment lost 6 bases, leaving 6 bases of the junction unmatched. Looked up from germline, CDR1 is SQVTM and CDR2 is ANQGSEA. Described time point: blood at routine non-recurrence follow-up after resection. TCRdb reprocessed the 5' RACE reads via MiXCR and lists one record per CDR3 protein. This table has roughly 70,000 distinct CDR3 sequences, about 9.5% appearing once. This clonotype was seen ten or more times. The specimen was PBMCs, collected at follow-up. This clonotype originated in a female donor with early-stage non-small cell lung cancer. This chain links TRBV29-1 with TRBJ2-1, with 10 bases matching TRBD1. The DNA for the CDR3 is TGCAGCGTCGGACAGGGGGTTACTAATGAGCAGTTCTTC. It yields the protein CSVGQGVTNEQFF.